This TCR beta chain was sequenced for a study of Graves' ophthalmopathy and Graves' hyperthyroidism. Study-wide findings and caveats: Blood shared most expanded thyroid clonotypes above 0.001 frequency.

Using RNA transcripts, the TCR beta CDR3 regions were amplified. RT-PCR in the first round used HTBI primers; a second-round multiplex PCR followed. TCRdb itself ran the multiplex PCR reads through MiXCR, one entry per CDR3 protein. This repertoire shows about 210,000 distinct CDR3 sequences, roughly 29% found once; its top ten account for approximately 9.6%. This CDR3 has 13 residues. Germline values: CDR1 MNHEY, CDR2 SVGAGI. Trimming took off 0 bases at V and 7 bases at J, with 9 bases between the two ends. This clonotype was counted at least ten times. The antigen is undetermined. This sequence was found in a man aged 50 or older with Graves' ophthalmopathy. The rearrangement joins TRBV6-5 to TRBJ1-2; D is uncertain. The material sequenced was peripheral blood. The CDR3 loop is CASSYSDDSGYTF. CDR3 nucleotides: TGTGCCAGCAGTTACTCGGACGACTCTGGCTACACCTTC.